This record looks at one TCR beta chain sequence and its context. In this sample, this clone turned up once. Its antigen remains undetermined. It has no much larger one-base neighbor in the sample; base qualities were not kept. The data were obtained in a study of cytomegalovirus exposure and HLA in healthy donors (TCRdb year 2017). About the study as a whole: An earlier analysis of 587 of the donors reported approximately 280 Gb of sequence data and 117 million unique TCR beta sequences obtained from some 170 million T cells. Both class I and class II loci were covered by HLA typing, at four-digit resolution. Roughly 5 DR-DQ haplotypes were handled as single units for association and clustering because linkage in the cohort was strong. An early release that covered 640 HLA-typed donors contained about 300 gigabases of sequencing data and some 87 million unique TCR sequences. A separate validation cohort of more than 100 different subjects was used in addition to the roughly 640-subject first cohort. Using immunosequencing, the study profiled T cell repertoires from 550 to 750 subjects and related those repertoires to cytomegalovirus serostatus. An earlier analysis of approximately 640 of the donors applied high-throughput TCR beta sequencing to assess whether each TCR beta V gene segment acted as functional or pseudogenic. To predict cytomegalovirus infection status, the study combined high-throughput TCR immunosequencing, statistical association of individual TCRs with disease status, and machine learning. Genome-wide SNP genotypes for about 65% of the 666 donors were used in a later genetic analysis, which treated that subset as a discovery cohort. To study patterns of TCR occurrence, a later analysis re-analyzed previously published TCR beta repertoires from several hundred donors and added high-resolution HLA genotyping. All discovery cohort repertoires had been generated on a single sequencing platform. Rather than drawing on any new phenotypic data, the later analysis identified candidate immune exposures from TCR beta sequences and the way those sequences occurred across donors. Among the roughly 390 genotyped donors, more than 70% belonged to the genetic ancestry cluster associated with self-reported Caucasian donors. Typing coverage varied by locus: roughly 629-630 donors for A, B, C, DRB1 and DQB1; some 520 for DQA1; nearly 610 for DPA1; fewer than 480 for DPB1. Donor age, sex, ethnicity and CMV serostatus were compiled together with the repertoire data. The study aimed to test whether signatures of past pathogen exposure could be identified by cataloging public T cell receptors. Among roughly 400 genotyped donors of the cohort, an average of approximately 240,000 unique TCR beta nucleotide sequences were sequenced per donor, about a sixth of them non-productive.

The cohort comprised some 680 healthy bone marrow donors. Cohort members were all nominally healthy when sampled, although unrecorded immune exposures were likely present. The donor tested CMV seronegative and was one of the 352 seronegative cohort members. A peripheral blood sample was provided by each donor, and peripheral blood mononuclear cells were used for TCR beta sequencing. Genomic DNA extraction from the blood cell samples was performed with the Qiagen DNeasy Blood Extraction Kit. General conclusions and limits of the study: Correlated functional status among segregating V segments might reflect linkage disequilibrium, but an unknown experimental factor could not be ruled out. In a later analysis, the rate of TCR association differed among HLA loci, with DRB1 alleles having the most associated TCRs and HLA-C alleles having the fewest. A further reported finding was that TCR beta sequences accurately predicted the HLA-A and HLA-B alleles for most subjects in the first cohort. Cytomegalovirus status was reported to be diagnosed by the classifier with high specificity and sensitivity in both the original and validation cohorts. Because the 87-base-pair reads could not distinguish some IMGT-functional V segments, including TRBV6-2 and TRBV6-3, those segments were excluded. The study gave a list of some 150 TCR beta chains associated with cytomegalovirus. The only immune exposure information available for the cohort was CMV serostatus. Only TCR beta chains were sequenced in this cohort, and the absence of alpha or paired-chain data limited detectable features. In a later genetic analysis, a missense DCLRE1C variant was associated with V-gene and J-gene trimming of TCR beta chains, and the association was replicated in an independent cohort. According to a later genetic analysis, donors in an Asian-associated ancestry cluster had fewer N-insertions in productive TCRs than the approximately 630-donor mean. In an earlier analysis of approximately 600 of the donors, most TCR beta V segments were observed in productive rearrangements about 87% or about 30% of the time, broadly matching IMGT annotations. HLA typing was unavailable for some donors at each locus, so association tests used only the typed subset. Because counts were too low, seventeen rarely observed V segments, including chromosome 9 orphons, were left out of the earlier analysis of 587 of the donors. A later analysis reported that several top co-occurrence clusters appeared linked to parvovirus B19, influenza, CMV and Epstein-Barr virus. Most CMV-associated TCR beta chains appeared to be HLA-restricted in a later analysis, and the HLA associations seemed to be driven largely by CMV exposure. Roughly uniform sequencing depth across donors was assumed in presence/absence analyses, although this assumption may not hold. Compared with equally common non-associated chains, HLA-associated TCR beta chains in a later analysis were more clonally expanded and had lower generation probabilities. Three of the identified cytomegalovirus-associated TCR beta chains were confirmed in vitro to be specific for cytomegalovirus antigens. In a later analysis, some 18,000 TCR beta sequences were associated with specific HLA alleles at a false discovery rate of 0.05. The authors suggested that the approach could potentially be generalized to other disease states and immunological phenotypes. A group of highly shared sequence variants was considered likely to be a technical artifact of the sequencing pipeline. While some public TCRs were present in many individuals, most TCR sequences turned up only very rarely across donors. Strong co-occurrence of HLA alleles, especially DR and DQ, made assigning TCR associations to individual alleles difficult.

To prepare the library, the immunoSEQ multiplex PCR assay was applied. For the multiplex PCR, a mixture combining 60 forward primers for TCR Vbeta segments and 13 reverse primers for TCR Jbeta segments was used. A multiplex PCR assay on genomic DNA amplified the CDR3 region of rearranged TCR beta genes. On the Illumina HiSeq System, the amplified TCR beta libraries were sequenced as 87-base-pair reads. The source study handled its data this way. In a later analysis, some 80 million unique TCR beta chains were counted across the 650 to 700 repertoires, and about 9.9 million of these chains were shared by at least two donors. To remove PCR and sequencing errors, raw reads were error-corrected and collapsed into unique sequences using a nearest-neighbor algorithm that merged closely related sequences. V, D and J gene segments were assigned by aligning CDR3 sequences to IMGT reference sequences. For a sequence to be retained, a match of at least six nucleotides was required to both a V gene segment and a J gene segment. A rearrangement counted as productive if the CDR3 had no stop codons and remained in frame with V and J, and every other rearrangement counted as non-productive. CDR3 was defined according to IMGT convention as the region running from the second conserved V-encoded cysteine to the conserved J-encoded phenylalanine. The earlier analysis of fewer than 700 of the donors excluded sequences that lacked an unambiguous match to a single V gene segment. An earlier analysis of just under 600 of the donors called V segments functional above 56.7% productive rearrangements and segregating when the between-donor standard deviation exceeded 5%. A statistical classification framework was built for diagnosing cytomegalovirus status from the catalog of TCR beta chain sequences. V and J gene assignment, in a later analysis, came from comparing TCR nucleotide sequences with IMGT/GENE-DB human TR gene sequences. A later analysis assigned CDR3 sequences and most-parsimonious VDJ recombination scenarios with the TCRdist pipeline. A later analysis defined each TCR beta chain by its CDR3 amino acid sequence plus V-gene family, and excluded reads lacking a unique V-gene family. In a later analysis, approximately 590 highly shared, low-generation-probability nucleotide sequences were removed to address suspected cross-contamination and a sequencing artifact. In a later analysis, a clonal expansion index for each public chain was calculated from normalized within-repertoire ranks of inferred template counts. A later analysis computed generation probabilities with a VDJ recombination model fitted to out-of-frame rearrangements, and checked the results against IGoR. In a later analysis, TCR-TCR, TCR-HLA and TCR-CMV co-occurrence was scored with hypergeometric tests, and a repertoire-size bias correction was applied to TCR pairs. A later analysis estimated false discovery rates by permuting HLA or CMV assignments 20 times. In a later analysis, co-occurring TCRs were grouped using DBSCAN, and TCRdist sequence similarity was added for clustering within HLA-allele-positive subsets. For co-occurrence clustering, repertoires with fewer than 30,000 or more than 120,000 public chains were excluded, along with roughly 5 repertoires with anomalous nucleotide sharing. In TCRdb, the immuneACCESS table is reduced to in-frame sequences with V and J assigned. These tables do not hold every clone; where another copy was compared, an unresolved V gene accounts for under half, and the others remain unexplained. That table is the source of V, J and clone size, and D and trimming were worked out from the DNA. This sample holds some 150,000 clones; more than 65% were observed only once. The ten largest clones add up to around 1.3% of the sample.

Taken from the germline V gene, the CDR1 and CDR2 loops are KGHSH and LQKENI. From its cysteine to its phenylalanine, the CDR3 spans 14 amino acids. The kept DNA is CDR3 alone, 42 bases in frame from the first base. V and J lose 3 bases and 2 bases, and a span of 10 bases separates them. The V gene is TRBV18 and the J gene is TRBJ1-1, with no reliable assignment of the D segment. The TCR comes from a woman in her fifties or sixties in good health and CMV-seronegative. The sample comprised PBMCs. DNA sequence: TGTGCCAGCTCACCCTCCGGCGGAAACACTGAAGCTTTCTTT. It encodes CASSPSGGNTEAFF.